This T cell receptor beta chain was recorded in a study of vaccination and CD4 T cells after COVID-19 (dated by TCRdb to 2021 to 2024). Concerning the study at large: Six males and four females were included in the convalescent cohort, with two Hispanic individuals, seven Caucasians, two Asians and one multiracial person represented. Two doses of either the Pfizer-BioNTech BNT162b2 vaccine (n=8) or the Moderna mRNA-1273 vaccine (n=2) were administered to participants. Post-COVID blood samples were collected from convalescent patients a median of around 100 days after diagnosis, with a range of roughly 30 to 170 days. Post-vaccine blood samples were taken a median of roughly 75 days after the second vaccine dose, with a range of roughly 13 to 250 days. For stimulating the cultures, overlapping spike peptide pools were used, derived from SARS-CoV-2 as well as from the common cold coronaviruses HCoV-NL63, HCoV-OC43 and HCoV-229E. In control cultures, a CEFX viral epitope pool was used as positive control, an HIV-1 Nef peptide pool was used as negative control, or no peptide was added. In 10 COVID-19 convalescent patients and several infection-naive healthy vaccine recipients, the spike-specific CD4+ TCR repertoire before mRNA vaccination was compared with the repertoire after mRNA vaccination. Memory CD4+ T cell crossreactivity between SARS-CoV-2 and common cold coronavirus spike proteins was assessed at the TCR clonotype level in an earlier paper using these donors. What the work shows at the level of the full study, not this receptor alone: Among the post-vaccine SARS-CoV-2-reactive clones in convalescent patients, a median about 89% showed up only after vaccination, which suggests vaccine-specific priming. Nearly all vaccine-specific clones in convalescent patients (304 of 307) were mono-reactive for SARS-CoV-2 spike rather than cross-reactive with common cold coronaviruses. The median count of SARS-CoV-2-reactive clonotypes went up from 20 to 25 after infection to a few dozen after vaccination, although the change was not significant. Only a relatively small number of convalescent patients were included in the study, and early timepoints following natural infection were not analyzed.

Taken from cysteine to phenylalanine, the CDR3 has 16 residues. Just the 48-base CDR3 DNA is kept, in frame starting at base 1. The germline V gene (reference sequence) yields SGHNT for CDR1 and YYREEE for CDR2. V is reduced by 0 bases and J by 2 bases, leaving a spacing of 13 bases between them. The library was generated by PCR. TCR sequencing of DNA from cultured CD4+ T cells used the Oncomine TCR Beta short-read assay at the Johns Hopkins FTIC core. The QIAamp micro DNA kit was used to extract genomic DNA from the cultured CD4+ T cells. Oncomine TCR Beta libraries made from cultured CD4+ T cells were pooled using unique dual indexes and sequenced on an Illumina iSeq 100. Per the original workflow: Non-productive sequences were removed, and CDR3s not starting with C, not ending with F or W, or shorter than 7 amino acids were discarded. Antigen-specific clonotypes were identified with the MANAFEST web application by comparing peptide-stimulated wells with reference and other culture wells. Positive clones required FDR below 0.05, an odds ratio above 5, and productive frequency above 0.1% in at least two of three replicate wells. A clonotype counted as cross-reactive if it showed significant expansion both in the SARS-CoV-2 spike wells and in at least one common cold coronavirus spike condition. Levenshtein distances (stringdist) and unrooted phylogenetic trees (ape) in R version 3.6.1 were used to assess CDR3 homology. Using fastp at Q25 and MiXCR, TCRdb reprocessed the public reads and kept productive beta chains. Rows with a matching CDR3 protein are joined into one entry that keeps the most common DNA and genes. TCRdb, not the authors, supplied the V and J calls. The sample includes about 6,600 distinct CDR3 sequences, with over 40% observed a single time. The ten largest clones represent 40% to 50% of the sample.

This clonotype was counted only a few times. The antigen this receptor binds is unknown. No base qualities exist here, and no much larger clone lies one base off it. In light of the paper, this sample's treatment or condition label describes: 10-day PBMC culture with coronavirus spike peptide pools or control peptides (ViraFEST assay). CD4+ T cells from unexposed donors were collected before the COVID-19 pandemic (2011-2018). The ViraFEST assay was used in the study, in which antigen-specific T cells were expanded with peptide pools and expanded clonotypes were subsequently identified by TCR sequencing. Each well held 2 million or so PBMCs cultured in IMDM containing roughly 5.5% human AB serum and approximately 9.8 IU/ml IL-2, with 8.5 to 10 ug/ml peptide pools added. On days 3 and 7, half of the culture medium was replaced with fresh IL-2-containing medium. After 10 days of culture, CD4+ T cells were isolated by negative selection using the EasySep CD4+ T cell isolation kit. As far as cell numbers permitted, CD4+ T cells from unexposed donors were tested for reactivity against SARS-CoV-2 S and N as well as four spike pools from common cold coronaviruses. PBMCs were separated from whole blood using Ficoll-Paque Plus gradient centrifugation and then either used fresh or cryopreserved at -140C. Culture conditions were generally each tested in triplicate wells. Leukapheresis product for the unexposed donors was bought commercially.

This TCR came from a human donor in good health. The chain is assembled from TRBV5-4 and TRBJ2-3; TRBD2 is perhaps the D gene, given 6 matching bases. The sample was CD4+ T cells from blood, cultured in vitro. The nucleotide sequence is given as TGTGCCAGCAGCTTGGCCGGGACTTCCATCACAGATACGCAGTATTTT. This is translated as CASSLAGTSITDTQYF.